The rows below give T cell receptor beta chains drawn from one sample of a study of T cell responses to AZD1222 COVID-19 vaccine. Libraries were prepared by immunoSEQ multiplex PCR; TCRdb keeps only in-frame clonotypes and omits some of them. The sample has about 120,000 clones, under 90% seen once. Sequencing used peripheral blood, obtained on day 0 of AZD1222 vaccination. These receptors were collected from an adult in good health. CDR3s include the opening cysteine and the closing phenylalanine or tryptophan.

j_call,v_call,cdr3_aa
TRBJ1-1,TRBV7-2,CASSLKDRGEAFF
TRBJ1-5,TRBV15,CATSSSRGQGVHQPQHF
TRBJ2-7,TRBV5-5,CASSLAGGMYEQYF
TRBJ1-4,TRBV7-2,CASSSTRVPNEKLFF
TRBJ2-7,TRBV24-1,CATRGQDSYEQYF
TRBJ1-2,TRBV2,CASSEQENYGYTF
TRBJ1-5,TRBV19,CASSDTSWEHLGNQPQHF
TRBJ2-7,TRBV25-1,CASTRRDRVYEQYF
TRBJ2-3,TRBV18,CASSPLSGGPGDTQYF
TRBJ2-2,TRBV7-2,CASSPLRPNTGELFF
TRBJ1-2,TRBV6-2/TRBV6-3,CASSYSPRGGLNYGYTF
TRBJ2-7,TRBV29-1,CSVVRGTDEQYF
TRBJ1-1,TRBV20-1,CSASRTGYTEAFF
TRBJ2-2,TRBV2,CASKYVGTTGELFF
TRBJ1-3,TRBV28,CASSSPGRAGNTIYF
TRBJ2-1,TRBV21-1,CASSNRDIGDHEQFF
TRBJ1-2,TRBV6-2/TRBV6-3,CASSYSEGSSGYTF
TRBJ2-3,TRBV7-2,CASSFMGGTDTQYF
TRBJ2-2,TRBV4-3,CASSQEWVVSGELFF
TRBJ1-1,TRBV2,CASTYRASSNTEAFF
TRBJ2-1,TRBV5-1,CASADRERSLLEQFF
TRBJ2-2,TRBV5-1,CASSLRTSATGELFF
TRBJ2-1,TRBV30,CVHGTLAGGGEQFF
TRBJ1-6,TRBV3-1/TRBV3-2,CASIFRGELSNSPLHF
TRBJ2-7,TRBV3-1/TRBV3-2,CASSQNSYEQYF
TRBJ1-2,TRBV4-3,CASSQQTGAGYGYTF
TRBJ2-7,TRBV28,CASSLFGGSYEQYF
TRBJ1-5,TRBV29-1,CSVAEGNQPQHF
TRBJ2-5,TRBV4-3,CASSPDFGTQYF
TRBJ2-1,TRBV12-2,CASRPGPGSYNEQFF
TRBJ1-2,TRBV27,CASSDRGNGYTF
TRBJ1-4,TRBV3-1/TRBV3-2,CASSPLGQGLEKLFF
TRBJ2-3,TRBV5-8,CASTIKGGTTDTQYF
TRBJ2-3,TRBV25-1,CASSESHRLGGSTDTQYF
TRBJ1-1,TRBV4-1,CASSFDRLNTEAFF
TRBJ2-3,TRBV4-3,CASSREEQGPTDTQYF
TRBJ1-5,TRBV12-3/TRBV12-4,CASSFGQDPQHF
TRBJ2-5,TRBV4-2,CASSQGQGTMETQYF
TRBJ2-3,TRBV7-9,CASSLGSTDTQYF
TRBJ2-7,TRBV11-2,CASKRQPGQGYEQYF
TRBJ1-2,TRBV11-2,CASSSRTDPRYGYTF
TRBJ1-6,TRBV4-3,CASSQPGGGSPLHF
TRBJ1-2,TRBV7-2,CASSLVRENGYTF
TRBJ2-3,TRBV19,CASSIPAPTDTQYF
TRBJ2-4,TRBV28,CASQQSLMTGLGIQYF
TRBJ2-3,TRBV7-9,CASSFGGSTDTQYF
TRBJ1-5,TRBV10-2,CASSDKQGGNQPQHF
TRBJ1-2,TRBV7-6,CASSSQAGNYGYTF
TRBJ1-1,TRBV21-1,CARTFRGFFPRAEAFF
TRBJ2-7,TRBV27,CASSWGRGYEQYF
TRBJ2-1,TRBV5-1,CASSPISGGPTWEQFF